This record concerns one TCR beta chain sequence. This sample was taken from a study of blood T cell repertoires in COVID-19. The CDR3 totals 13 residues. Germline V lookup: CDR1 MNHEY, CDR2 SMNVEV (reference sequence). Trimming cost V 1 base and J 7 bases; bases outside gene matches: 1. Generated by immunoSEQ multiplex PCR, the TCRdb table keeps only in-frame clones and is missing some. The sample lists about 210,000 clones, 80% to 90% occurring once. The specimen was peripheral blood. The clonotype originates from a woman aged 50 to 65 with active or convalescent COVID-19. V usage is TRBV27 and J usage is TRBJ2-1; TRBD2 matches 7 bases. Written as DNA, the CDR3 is TGTGCCAGCAGTTTATGGGGGGGGAATGAGCAGTTCTTC. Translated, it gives CASSLWGGNEQFF.